The 15 T cell receptor beta chains given below trace back to one sample, sequenced in a study of identical twins. TCRdb re-called the 5' RACE reads with MiXCR, one entry per CDR3 protein. Of 300,000 to 400,000 distinct CDR3 sequences in the sample, about 12% were seen once. The same data also contributed to another study, on yellow fever vaccine responses in identical twins.

The specimen was CD8+ T cells sorted from blood. These receptors came from a woman under 30 in good health.

The CDR3: CASSGGQYQETQYF. CDR3 sequence (DNA): TGTGCCAGCAGTGGAGGACAGTACCAAGAGACCCAGTACTTC. This chain connects TRBV2 to TRBJ2-5; D might be TRBD1 (6 bases). The V end lost 4 bases, the J end lost 0 bases, and 9 bases lay between the germline ends. Germline values: CDR1 SNHLY, CDR2 FYNNEI. CDR3 length: 14 residues.

This chain connects TRBV12-3 or TRBV12-4 to TRBJ2-2, with a weak D call TRBD2 (5 bases). This CDR3 is built from 13 residues. The V and J ends lost 4 bases and 3 bases respectively, with 6 bases between them. CDR3 in amino acids: CASSWTYTGELFF. The DNA of the CDR3 is TGTGCCAGCAGTTGGACTTACACCGGGGAGCTGTTTTTT.

The sample holds many counts of this clonotype. V is TRBV12-3 or TRBV12-4 and J is TRBJ2-1; D remains unclear. CDR3 size: 12 residues. V was trimmed by 6 bases and J by 8 bases, leaving 11 bases between them. DNA for the CDR3: TGTGCCAGCAGCCCTAAGGGTGATGAGCAGTTCTTC. Translating gives CASSPKGDEQFF.

This clonotype was seen only a few times. This chain links TRBV4-1 with TRBJ1-1, with D hard to call. V was trimmed by 0 bases and J by 1 base, leaving 9 bases between them. This CDR3 contains 15 residues. Germline CDR1 is MGHRA and CDR2 is YSYEKL. As DNA, the CDR3 is TGCGCCAGCAGCCAAGAGTCAGGCCCGAACACTGAAGCTTTCTTT. This translates into CASSQESGPNTEAFF.

This clonotype was observed a handful of times. The V and J genes are TRBV2 and TRBJ1-1; D gene uncertain. V lost 10 bases to trimming and J lost 2 bases, with 8 bases between them. Germline V gene sequence: CDR1 SNHLY, CDR2 FYNNEI. The CDR3 totals 11 residues. Written as DNA, the CDR3 is TGTGCCACTCCGATAAACACTGAAGCTTTCTTT. This translates into CATPINTEAFF.

This clonotype was counted at least ten times. This chain links TRBV14 with TRBJ2-3; 10 nucleotides match TRBD1. CDR3 size: 19 residues. Trimming took 3 bases from V and 6 from J; bases not matched to a gene: 18. Germline V gene data show CDR1 as SGHDN and CDR2 as FVKESK. CDR3 sequence (DNA): TGTGCCAGCAGCCAGATACCGGGACAGGGGCGAAATTTGGCGGATACGCAGTATTTT. It encodes CASSQIPGQGRNLADTQYF.

This clonotype was detected a few times. The junction and the germline gene differ at one end; a read error may be behind it. The chain is built from TRBV3-1 and TRBJ1-3; no firm D call. Germline V gene sequence: CDR1 LGHDT, CDR2 YNNKEL (reference sequence). The CDR3 consists of 15 residues. The CDR3 DNA follows: TGTGCCAGCACCCAAGTTAGCCCCTCTGGAAACACCATATATTTT. It specifies CASTQVSPSGNTIYF. Looking up the rest from reference TRBV3-1 and TRBJ1-3 gives the full variable domain: DTAVSQTPKYLVTQMGNDKSIKCEQNLGHDTMYWYKQDSKKFLKIMFSYNNKELIINETVPNRFSPKSPDKAHLNLHINSLELGDSAVYFCASTQVSPSGNTIYFGEGSWLTVV.

This clonotype was counted many times. J is TRBJ1-1 and V is TRBV20-1; no clear D gene. The CDR3 is 11 amino acids. V lost 3 bases to trimming and J lost 5 bases, with 7 bases between them. Germline V gives CDR1 DFQATT, CDR2 SNEGSKA (reference sequence). Here the CDR3 DNA reads TGCAGTGCTAGCTTGGTAACTGAAGCTTTCTTT. It codes for CSASLVTEAFF.

The sample holds a few counts of this clonotype. This chain connects TRBV5-1 to TRBJ2-3, with D possibly being TRBD2 (6 bases). With 1 base removed from V and 5 bases from J, the gap between germline ends came to 29 bases. Germline loops: CDR1 SGHRS, CDR2 YFSETQ. There are 20 residues in the CDR3. CDR3 protein: CASSLTGLSVSASEEDTQYF. The DNA of the CDR3 is TGCGCCAGCAGCTTGACCGGACTATCGGTATCGGCTAGTGAGGAAGATACGCAGTATTTT.

The sample holds many counts of this clonotype. CDR3 DNA: TGTGCCAGCAGCTTAGCGTACACCGGACAGGGTCGGGATCAGCCCCAGCATTTT. Its translation is CASSLAYTGQGRDQPQHF. The chain combines TRBV7-8 with TRBJ1-5; 8 bases agree with TRBD1. Germline CDR1 and CDR2: SGHVS and FQNEAQ. This CDR3 has 18 residues. V lost 0 bases, J lost 5 bases, and 12 bases stayed unmatched.

The chain combines TRBV4-1 with TRBJ2-5, with 10 nucleotides matching TRBD1. Germline loops: CDR1 MGHRA, CDR2 YSYEKL. The trim removed 4 bases at V and 3 bases at J, leaving 11 bases unmatched. CDR3 length equals 17 residues. CDR3 protein: CASSPLGTGVFEETQYF. The CDR3 DNA is TGCGCCAGCAGCCCCCTGGGGACAGGGGTTTTCGAAGAGACCCAGTACTTC.

This clonotype was seen a few times. V is TRBV7-7 and J is TRBJ1-6; D is undetermined. Germline CDR1 and CDR2: SSHAT and FNYEAQ (reference sequence). Trimming removed 1 base at V and 10 bases at J, with 8 bases between. The CDR3 has 13 amino acids. This CDR3 is CASSLGVRSPLHF. Here the CDR3 DNA reads TGTGCCAGCAGCTTAGGGGTGAGGTCACCCCTCCACTTT.

This sequence joins TRBV12-3 or TRBV12-4 and TRBJ2-7, with TRBD1 matching over 7 bases. J lost 4 bases, V lost 7 bases, and 13 bases had no gene match. The CDR3 has 15 amino acids. CDR3 protein: CASNLRGRLVYEQYF. Here the CDR3 DNA reads TGTGCCAGCAACTTAAGGGGGCGCTTGGTTTACGAGCAGTACTTC.

The chain links TRBV25-1 to TRBJ2-7, with TRBD1 matching over 7 bases. Germline lookup yields CDR1 MGHDK and CDR2 SYGVNS. Unmatched junction bases numbered 15, after V lost 10 bases and J lost 6 bases. This CDR3 is built from 14 residues. The CDR3 spells CAIGPGLGGVEQYV. As DNA, the CDR3 is TGTGCCATCGGCCCTGGGCTAGGGGGCGTCGAGCAGTACGTC.

This clonotype was counted only a few times. This chain uses TRBV4-1 with TRBJ1-5; 8 bases agree with TRBD1. Unmatched junction bases numbered 3, after V lost 1 base and J lost 1 base. The CDR3 runs 16 residues. Germline V lookup: CDR1 MGHRA, CDR2 YSYEKL. CDR3: CASSQARQGSNQPQHF. The CDR3 nucleotides read TGCGCCAGCAGCCAAGCTCGACAGGGGAGCAATCAGCCCCAGCATTTT.